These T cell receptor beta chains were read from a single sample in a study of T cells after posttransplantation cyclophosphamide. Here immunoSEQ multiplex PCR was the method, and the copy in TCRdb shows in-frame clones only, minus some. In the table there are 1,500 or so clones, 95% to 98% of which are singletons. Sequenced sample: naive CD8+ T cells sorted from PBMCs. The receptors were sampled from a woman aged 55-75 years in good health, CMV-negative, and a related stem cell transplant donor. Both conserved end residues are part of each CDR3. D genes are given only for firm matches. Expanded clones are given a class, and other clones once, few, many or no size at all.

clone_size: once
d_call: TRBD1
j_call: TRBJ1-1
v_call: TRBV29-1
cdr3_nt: TGCAGCGTGGGCACAGGGGTACTCACTGAAACCCCCAAGAACACTGAAGCTTTCTTT
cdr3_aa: CSVGTGVLTETPKNTEAFF

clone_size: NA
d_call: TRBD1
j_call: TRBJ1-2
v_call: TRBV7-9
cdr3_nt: TGTGCCAGCAGCTTCTGGACAGGACTGGACTATGGCTACACCTTC
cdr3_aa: CASSFWTGLDYGYTF

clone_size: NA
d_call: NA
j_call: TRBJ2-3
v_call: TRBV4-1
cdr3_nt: TGCGCCAGCAGCCAAGAAGGGGTAGATACGCAGTATTTT
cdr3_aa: CASSQEGVDTQYF

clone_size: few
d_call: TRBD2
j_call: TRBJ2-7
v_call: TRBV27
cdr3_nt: TGTGCCAGCAGTTCCTCGGGAGGAAGGTCCCACGAGCAGTACTTC
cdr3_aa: CASSSSGGRSHEQYF

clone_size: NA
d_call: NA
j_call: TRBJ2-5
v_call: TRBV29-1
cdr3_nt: TGCAGCGTTGGAGGGGAGACCCAGTACTTC
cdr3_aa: CSVGGETQYF

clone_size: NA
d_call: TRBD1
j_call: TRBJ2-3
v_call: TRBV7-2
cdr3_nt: TGTGCCAGCAGCCCCTCAGCCGGGACAGGGGCAGATACGCAGTATTTT
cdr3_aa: CASSPSAGTGADTQYF

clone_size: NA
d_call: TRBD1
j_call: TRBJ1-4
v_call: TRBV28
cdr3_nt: TGTGCCAGCAGTTTAGGGTCAGGGGGAAAGGGTGAAAAACTGTTTTTT
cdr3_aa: CASSLGSGGKGEKLFF

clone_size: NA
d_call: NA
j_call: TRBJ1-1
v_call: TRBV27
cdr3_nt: TGTGCCAGCAGTTTATGGCCCAGCCTAGAGGCTTTCTTT
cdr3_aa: CASSLWPSLEAFF

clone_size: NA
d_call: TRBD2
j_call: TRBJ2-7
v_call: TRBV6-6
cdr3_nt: TGTGCCAGCAGTGGGACTAGCGGGATCGGCGAGCAGTACTTC
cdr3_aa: CASSGTSGIGEQYF

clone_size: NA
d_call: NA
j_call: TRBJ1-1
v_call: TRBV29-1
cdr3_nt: TGCAGCGTTCCTTACGGACTTGAAGCTTTCTTT
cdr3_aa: CSVPYGLEAFF

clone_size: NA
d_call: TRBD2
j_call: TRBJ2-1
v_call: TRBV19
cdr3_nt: TGTGCCAGTAGTATACGCGCGGGAGGGCCTCAGATGTACGATGAGCAGTTCTTC
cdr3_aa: CASSIRAGGPQMYDEQFF

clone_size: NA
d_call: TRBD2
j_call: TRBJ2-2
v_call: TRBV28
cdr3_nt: TGTGCCAGCAGTTGGGGACTAGCGGGTGAAACCGGGGAGCTGTTTTTT
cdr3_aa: CASSWGLAGETGELFF

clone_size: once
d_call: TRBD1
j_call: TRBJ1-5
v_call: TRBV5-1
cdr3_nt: TGCGCCAGCAGCTACGGGACAGGTCACAATCAGCCCCAGCATTTT
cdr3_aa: CASSYGTGHNQPQHF

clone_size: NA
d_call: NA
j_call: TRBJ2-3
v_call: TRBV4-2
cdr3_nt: TGTGCCAGCAGCGTAGAGCGGAGTAGCACAGATACGCAGTATTTT
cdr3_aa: CASSVERSSTDTQYF

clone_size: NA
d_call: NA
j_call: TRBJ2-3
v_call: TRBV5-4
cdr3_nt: TGTGCCAGCAGCCATGACTCAATATACACAGATACGCAGTATTTT
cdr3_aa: CASSHDSIYTDTQYF

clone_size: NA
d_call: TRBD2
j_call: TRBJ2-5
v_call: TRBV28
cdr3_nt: TGTGCCAGCAGTTTACCCCCAGGACTAGCGGGAGTAGAGACCCAGTACTTC
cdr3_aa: CASSLPPGLAGVETQYF

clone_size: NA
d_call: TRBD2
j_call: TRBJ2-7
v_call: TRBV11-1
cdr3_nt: TGTGCCAGCAGCTTAGCGGGACTAGCGGGAGTCTACGAGCAGTACTTC
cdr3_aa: CASSLAGLAGVYEQYF

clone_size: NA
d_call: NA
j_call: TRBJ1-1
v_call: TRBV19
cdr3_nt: TGTGCCAGTAGTTCCTGGACAGCGAACACTGAAGCTTTCTTT
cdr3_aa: CASSSWTANTEAFF

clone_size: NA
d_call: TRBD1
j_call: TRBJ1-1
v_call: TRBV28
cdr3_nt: TGTGCCAGCAGTTCCTTCCTGAAACAGGGGAAGAACACTGAAGCTTTCTTT
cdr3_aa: CASSSFLKQGKNTEAFF

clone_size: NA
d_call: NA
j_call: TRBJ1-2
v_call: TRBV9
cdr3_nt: TGTGCCAGCAGCCAGGGTAACTATGGCTACACCTTC
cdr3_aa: CASSQGNYGYTF

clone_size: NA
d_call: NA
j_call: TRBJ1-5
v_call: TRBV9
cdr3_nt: TGTGCCAGCAGCGTAACGGGTGCCAATCAGCCCCAGCATTTT
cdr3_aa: CASSVTGANQPQHF

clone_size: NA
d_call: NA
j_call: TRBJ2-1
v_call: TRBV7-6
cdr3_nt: TGTGCCAGCAGCTTAGTAGTGGCGGGAAGCTCCTACAATGAGCAGTTCTTC
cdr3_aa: CASSLVVAGSSYNEQFF

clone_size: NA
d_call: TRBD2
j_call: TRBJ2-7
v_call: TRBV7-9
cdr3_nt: TGTGCCAGCAGCCCCCGGAGTAGCGGGGACCACGAGCAGTACTTC
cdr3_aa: CASSPRSSGDHEQYF

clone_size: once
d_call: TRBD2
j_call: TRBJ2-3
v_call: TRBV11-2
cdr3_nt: TGTGCCAGCTCTCGACTAGCGGGTGGCACAGATACGCAGTATTTT
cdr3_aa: CASSRLAGGTDTQYF

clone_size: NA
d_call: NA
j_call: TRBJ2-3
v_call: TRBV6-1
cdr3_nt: TGTGCCAGCAGCCGCCAGGGAGATACGCAGTATTTT
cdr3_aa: CASSRQGDTQYF

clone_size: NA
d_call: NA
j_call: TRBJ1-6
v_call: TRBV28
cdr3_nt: TGTGCCAGCAGTTTATGGGCCTCGTACAGGGATTCCCCCCTCCACTTT
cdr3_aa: CASSLWASYRDSPLHF

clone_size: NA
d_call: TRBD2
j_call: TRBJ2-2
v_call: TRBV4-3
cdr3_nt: TGCGCCAGCAGCCAAGAAACTAGCGTGGCCGGGGAGCTGTTTTTT
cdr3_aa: CASSQETSVAGELFF

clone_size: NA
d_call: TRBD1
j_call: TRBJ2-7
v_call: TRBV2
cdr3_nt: TGTGCCAGCAGTGTGGAGCGAGGGACAAGCGGGACAGGGACCTACGAGCAGTACTTC
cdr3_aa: CASSVERGTSGTGTYEQYF

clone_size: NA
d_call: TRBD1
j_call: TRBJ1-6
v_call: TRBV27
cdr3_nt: TGTGCCAGCAGTATCGGGACAGGCGTCTCCTATAATTCACCCCTCCACTTT
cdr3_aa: CASSIGTGVSYNSPLHF

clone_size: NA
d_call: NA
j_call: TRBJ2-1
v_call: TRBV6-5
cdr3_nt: TGTGCCAGCAGCGCCGGGACACCTACCTACAATGAGCAGTTCTTC
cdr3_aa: CASSAGTPTYNEQFF

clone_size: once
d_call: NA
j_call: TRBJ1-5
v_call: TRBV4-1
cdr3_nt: TGCGCCAGCGCCCCAGTGTATAGCAATCAGCCCCAGCATTTT
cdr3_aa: CASAPVYSNQPQHF

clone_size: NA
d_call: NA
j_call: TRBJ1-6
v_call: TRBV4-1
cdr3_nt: TGCGCCAGCACTACCGACATCTCCTATAATTCACCCCTCCACTTT
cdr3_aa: CASTTDISYNSPLHF

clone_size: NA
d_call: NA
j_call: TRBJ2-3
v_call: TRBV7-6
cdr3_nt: TGTGCCAGCAGCTTGACCGGGACTCAATCTAGCACAGATACGCAGTATTTT
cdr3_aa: CASSLTGTQSSTDTQYF

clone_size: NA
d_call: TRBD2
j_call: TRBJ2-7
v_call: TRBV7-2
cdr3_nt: TGTGCCAGCAGCTTAGGGTCCCAGCGGGACTCCTACGAGCAGTACTTC
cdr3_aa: CASSLGSQRDSYEQYF

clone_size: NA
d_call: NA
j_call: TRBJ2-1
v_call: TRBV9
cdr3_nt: TGTGCCAGCAGCGTAGACGGGCGGGGTGAGCAGTTCTTC
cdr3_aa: CASSVDGRGEQFF

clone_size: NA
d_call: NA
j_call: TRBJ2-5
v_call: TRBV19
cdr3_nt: TGTGCCAGTAGCCTAGGTCAGGGCCCCCAAGAGACCCAGTACTTC
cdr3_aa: CASSLGQGPQETQYF

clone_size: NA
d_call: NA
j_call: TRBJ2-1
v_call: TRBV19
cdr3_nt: TGTGCCAGTAGTCCAAACCTAGCCGGTGAGCAGTTCTTC
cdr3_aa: CASSPNLAGEQFF

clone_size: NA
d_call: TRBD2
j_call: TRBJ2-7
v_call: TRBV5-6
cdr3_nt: TGTGCCAGCAGCTTTGGGACTAGCGCTATCGAGCAGTACTTC
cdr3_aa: CASSFGTSAIEQYF

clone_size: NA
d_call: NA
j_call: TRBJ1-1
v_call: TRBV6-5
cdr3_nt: TGTGCCAGCAGTTACTCACCAGGGATTACTGAAGCTTTCTTT
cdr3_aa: CASSYSPGITEAFF

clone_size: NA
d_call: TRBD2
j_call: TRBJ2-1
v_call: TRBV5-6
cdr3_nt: TGTGCCAGCAGCCCGGGACTAGGGATGAATGAGCAGTTCTTC
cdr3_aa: CASSPGLGMNEQFF

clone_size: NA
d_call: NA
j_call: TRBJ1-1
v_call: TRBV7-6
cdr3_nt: TGTGCCAGCAGCGAAGGAGATTCTCACACTGAAGCTTTCTTT
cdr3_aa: CASSEGDSHTEAFF

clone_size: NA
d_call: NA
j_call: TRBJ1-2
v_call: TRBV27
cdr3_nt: TGTGCCAGCAGTCGGGGGGGCAAGGTCTATGGCTACACCTTC
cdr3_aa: CASSRGGKVYGYTF

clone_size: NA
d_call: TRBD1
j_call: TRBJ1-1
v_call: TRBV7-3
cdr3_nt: TGTGCCAGCAGCTTAACTGGACAGGGGGCGACTGAAGCTTTCTTT
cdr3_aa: CASSLTGQGATEAFF

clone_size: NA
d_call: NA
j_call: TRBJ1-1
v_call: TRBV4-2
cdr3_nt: TGTGCCAGCAGCCAAGATCCCTCGATTGGGCAATATGGGAACACTGAAGCTTTCTTT
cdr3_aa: CASSQDPSIGQYGNTEAFF

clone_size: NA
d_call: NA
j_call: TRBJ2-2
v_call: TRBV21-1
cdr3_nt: TGTGCCAGCAGCAGCCCAACAGGGGGCCGGGACGGGGAGCTGTTTTTT
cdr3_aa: CASSSPTGGRDGELFF

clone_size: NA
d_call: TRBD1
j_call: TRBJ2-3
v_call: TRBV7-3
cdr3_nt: TGTGCCAGCAGCTTAAACAGGGGTACAGATACGCAGTATTTT
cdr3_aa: CASSLNRGTDTQYF

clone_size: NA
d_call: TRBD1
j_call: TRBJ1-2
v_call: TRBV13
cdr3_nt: TGTGCCAGCAGCACCACAGGGGGCCCGAACTATGGCTACACCTTC
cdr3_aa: CASSTTGGPNYGYTF

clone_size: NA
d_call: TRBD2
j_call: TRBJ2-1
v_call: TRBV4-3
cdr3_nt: TGCGCCAGCAGCCGCAGACTAGCGGGGACCTACAATGAGCAGTTCTTC
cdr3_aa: CASSRRLAGTYNEQFF

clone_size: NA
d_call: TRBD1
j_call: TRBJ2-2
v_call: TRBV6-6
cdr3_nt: TGTGCCAGCAGTATTTGGACAGGGTTCACCGGGGAGCTGTTTTTT
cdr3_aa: CASSIWTGFTGELFF

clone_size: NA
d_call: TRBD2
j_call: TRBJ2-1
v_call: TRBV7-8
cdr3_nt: TGTGCCAGCAGCTCGGGACTAGCGGGTATTGGCGATGAGCAGTTCTTC
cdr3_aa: CASSSGLAGIGDEQFF

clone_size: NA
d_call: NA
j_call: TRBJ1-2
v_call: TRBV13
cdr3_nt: TGTGCCAGCAGCTTAGGGGGGGGAGATGGCTACACCTTC
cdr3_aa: CASSLGGGDGYTF

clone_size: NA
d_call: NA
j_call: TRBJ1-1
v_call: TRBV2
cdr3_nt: TGTGCCACCGAAGGACACGGGAACACTGAAGCTTTCTTT
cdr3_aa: CATEGHGNTEAFF

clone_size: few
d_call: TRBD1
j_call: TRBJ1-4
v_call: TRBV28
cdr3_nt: TGTGCCAGCAGTTTCCCCCAGGGACAGGGGAATGAAAAACTGTTTTTT
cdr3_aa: CASSFPQGQGNEKLFF

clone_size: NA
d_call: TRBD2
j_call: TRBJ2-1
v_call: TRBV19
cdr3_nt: TGTGCCAGTAGTATCTGGACTAGCGGGACATACAATGAGCAGTTCTTC
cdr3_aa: CASSIWTSGTYNEQFF